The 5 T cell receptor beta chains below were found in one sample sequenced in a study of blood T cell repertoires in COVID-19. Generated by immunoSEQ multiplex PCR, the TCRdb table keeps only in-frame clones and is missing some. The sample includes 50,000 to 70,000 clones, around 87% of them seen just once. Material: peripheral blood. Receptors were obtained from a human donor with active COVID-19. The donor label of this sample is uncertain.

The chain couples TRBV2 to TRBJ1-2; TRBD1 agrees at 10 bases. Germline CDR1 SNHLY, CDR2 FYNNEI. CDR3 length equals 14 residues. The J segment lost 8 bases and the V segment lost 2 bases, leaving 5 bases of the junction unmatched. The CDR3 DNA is TGTGCCAGCAGTGAATTCGGGACAGGGGTCGGCTACACCTTC. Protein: CASSEFGTGVGYTF.

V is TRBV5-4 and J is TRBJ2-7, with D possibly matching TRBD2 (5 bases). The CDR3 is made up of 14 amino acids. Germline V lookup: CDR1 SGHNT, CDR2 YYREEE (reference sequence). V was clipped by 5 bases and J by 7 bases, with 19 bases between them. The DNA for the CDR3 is TGTGCCAGCAGTTCACAGAGGGAGTCTCGTGAGCAGTACTTC. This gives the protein CASSSQRESREQYF.

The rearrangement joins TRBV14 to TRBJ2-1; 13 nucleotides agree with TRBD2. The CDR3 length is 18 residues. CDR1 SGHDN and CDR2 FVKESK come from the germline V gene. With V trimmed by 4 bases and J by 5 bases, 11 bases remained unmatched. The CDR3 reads CASSPMKGLAGTNNEQFF. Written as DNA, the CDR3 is TGTGCCAGCAGCCCCATGAAGGGACTAGCGGGAACAAACAATGAGCAGTTCTTC.

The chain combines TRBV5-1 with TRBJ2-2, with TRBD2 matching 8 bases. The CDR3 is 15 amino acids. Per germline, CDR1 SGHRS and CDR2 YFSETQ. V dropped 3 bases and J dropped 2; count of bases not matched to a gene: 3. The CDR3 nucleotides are TGCGCCAGCAGCTCGACTAGCGCAAACACCGGGGAGCTGTTTTTT. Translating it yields CASSSTSANTGELFF.

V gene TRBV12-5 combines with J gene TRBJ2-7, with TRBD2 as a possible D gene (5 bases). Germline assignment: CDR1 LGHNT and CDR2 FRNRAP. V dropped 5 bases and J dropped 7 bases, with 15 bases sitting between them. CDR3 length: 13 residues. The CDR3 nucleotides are TGTGCTAGTGGTATTTTGGGAGTGAATGAGCAGTACTTC. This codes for CASGILGVNEQYF.